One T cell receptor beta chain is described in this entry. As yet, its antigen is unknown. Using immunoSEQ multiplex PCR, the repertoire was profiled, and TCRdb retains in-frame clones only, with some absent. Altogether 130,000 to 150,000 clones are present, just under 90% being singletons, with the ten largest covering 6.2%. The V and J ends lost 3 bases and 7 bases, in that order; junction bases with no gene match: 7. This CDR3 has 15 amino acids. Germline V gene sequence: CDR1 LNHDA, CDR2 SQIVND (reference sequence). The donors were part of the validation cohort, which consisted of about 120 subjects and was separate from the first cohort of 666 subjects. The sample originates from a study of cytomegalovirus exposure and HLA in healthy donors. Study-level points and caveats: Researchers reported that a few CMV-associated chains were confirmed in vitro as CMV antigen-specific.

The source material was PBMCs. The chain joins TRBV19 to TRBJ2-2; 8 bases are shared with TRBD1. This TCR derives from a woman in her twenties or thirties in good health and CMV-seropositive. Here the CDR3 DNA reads TGTGCCAGTAGTATGCGGCAGGGGGCGAGCGGGGAGCTGTTTTTT. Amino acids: CASSMRQGASGELFF.